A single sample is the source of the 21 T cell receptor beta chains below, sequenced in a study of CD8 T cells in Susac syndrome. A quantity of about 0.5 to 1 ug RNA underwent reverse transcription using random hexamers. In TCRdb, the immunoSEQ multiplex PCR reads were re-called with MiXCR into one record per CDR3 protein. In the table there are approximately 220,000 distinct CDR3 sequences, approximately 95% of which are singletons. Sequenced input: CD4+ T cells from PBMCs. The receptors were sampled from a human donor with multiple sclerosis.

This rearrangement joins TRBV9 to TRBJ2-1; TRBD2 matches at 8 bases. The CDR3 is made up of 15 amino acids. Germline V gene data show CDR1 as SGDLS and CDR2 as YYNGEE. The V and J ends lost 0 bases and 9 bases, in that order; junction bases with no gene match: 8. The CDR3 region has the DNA TGTGCCAGCAGCGTAGATCCAGCGGGGGTGGGTGAGCAGTTCTTC. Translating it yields CASSVDPAGVGEQFF.

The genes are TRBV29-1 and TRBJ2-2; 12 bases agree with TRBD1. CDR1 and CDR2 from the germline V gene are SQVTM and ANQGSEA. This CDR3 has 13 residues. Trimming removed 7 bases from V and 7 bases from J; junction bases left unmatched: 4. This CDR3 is CSAGTGGHGELFF. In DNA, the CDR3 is TGCAGCGCAGGGACAGGGGGCCACGGGGAGCTGTTTTTT.

Here the CDR3 reads CSAVQPQAKNIQYF. The CDR3, as DNA: TGCAGTGCCGTCCAGCCTCAGGCCAAAAACATTCAGTACTTC. This chain joins TRBV20-1 and TRBJ2-4, with D uncertain. The V end lost 6 bases, the J end lost 1 base, and 13 bases lay between the germline ends. The length of the CDR3 is 14 residues. The V gene's germline CDR1 is DFQATT and CDR2 SNEGSKA (reference sequence).

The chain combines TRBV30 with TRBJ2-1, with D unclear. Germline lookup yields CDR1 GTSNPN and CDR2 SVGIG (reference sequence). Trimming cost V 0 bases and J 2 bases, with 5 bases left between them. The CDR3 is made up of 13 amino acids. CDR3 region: CAWSVLTYNEQFF. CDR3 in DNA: TGTGCCTGGAGTGTACTTACCTACAATGAGCAGTTCTTC.

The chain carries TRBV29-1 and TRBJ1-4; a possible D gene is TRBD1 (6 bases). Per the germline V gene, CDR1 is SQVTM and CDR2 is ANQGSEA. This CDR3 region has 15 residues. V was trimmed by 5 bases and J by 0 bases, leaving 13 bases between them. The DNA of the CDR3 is TGCAGCGTTTCGACAGGAATTGCAACTAATGAAAAACTGTTTTTT. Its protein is CSVSTGIATNEKLFF. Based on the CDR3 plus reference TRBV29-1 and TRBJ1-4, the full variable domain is SAVISQKPSRDICQRGTSLTIQCQVDSQVTMMFWYRQQPGQSLTLIATANQGSEATYESGFVIDKFPISRPNLTFSTLTVSNMSPEDSSIYLCSVSTGIATNEKLFFGSGTQLSVL.

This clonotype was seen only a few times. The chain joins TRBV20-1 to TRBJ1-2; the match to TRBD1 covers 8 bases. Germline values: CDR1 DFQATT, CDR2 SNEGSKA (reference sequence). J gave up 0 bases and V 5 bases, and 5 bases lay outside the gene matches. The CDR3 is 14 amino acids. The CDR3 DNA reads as TGCAGTGCTGAACAGGGGGATACTAACTATGGCTACACCTTC. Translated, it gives CSAEQGDTNYGYTF.

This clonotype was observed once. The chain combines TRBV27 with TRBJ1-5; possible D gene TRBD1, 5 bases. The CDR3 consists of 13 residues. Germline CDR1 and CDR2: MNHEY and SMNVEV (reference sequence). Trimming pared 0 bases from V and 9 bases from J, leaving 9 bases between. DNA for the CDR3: TGTGCCAGCAGTTTATCGGGGCGGACGCCCCAGCATTTT. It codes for CASSLSGRTPQHF.

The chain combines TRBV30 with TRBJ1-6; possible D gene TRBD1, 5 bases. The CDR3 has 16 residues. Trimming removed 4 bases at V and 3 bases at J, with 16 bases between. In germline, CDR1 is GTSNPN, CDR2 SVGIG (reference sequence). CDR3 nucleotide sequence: TGTGCCTGGAAGAACCCACAGGAGGACTATAATTCACCCCTCCACTTT. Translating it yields CAWKNPQEDYNSPLHF. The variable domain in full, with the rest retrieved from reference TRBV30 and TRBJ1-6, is SQTIHQWPATLVQPVGSPLSLECTVEGTSNPNLYWYRQAAGRGLQLLFYSVGIGQISSEVPQNLSASRPQDRQFILSSKKLLLSDSGFYLCAWKNPQEDYNSPLHFGNGTRLTVT.

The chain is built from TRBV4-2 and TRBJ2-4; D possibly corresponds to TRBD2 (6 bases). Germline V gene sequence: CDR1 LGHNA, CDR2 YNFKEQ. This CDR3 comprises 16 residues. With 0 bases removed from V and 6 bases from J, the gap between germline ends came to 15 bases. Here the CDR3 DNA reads TGTGCCAGCAGCCAAGACGTGCGGGGCCTCGTAAACATTCAGTACTTC. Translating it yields CASSQDVRGLVNIQYF.

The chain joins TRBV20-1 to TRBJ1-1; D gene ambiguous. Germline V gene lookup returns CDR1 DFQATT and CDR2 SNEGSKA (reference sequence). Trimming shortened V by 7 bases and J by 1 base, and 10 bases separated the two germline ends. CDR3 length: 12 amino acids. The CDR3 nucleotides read TGCAGTGTCCCGTTAGGGAACACTGAAGCTTTCTTT. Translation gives CSVPLGNTEAFF.

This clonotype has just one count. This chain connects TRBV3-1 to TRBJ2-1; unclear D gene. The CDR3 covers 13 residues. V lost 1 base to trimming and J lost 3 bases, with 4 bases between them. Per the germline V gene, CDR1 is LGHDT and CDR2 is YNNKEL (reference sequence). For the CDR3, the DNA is TGTGCCAGCAGCCAAGTACGCTACAATGAGCAGTTCTTC. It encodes CASSQVRYNEQFF.

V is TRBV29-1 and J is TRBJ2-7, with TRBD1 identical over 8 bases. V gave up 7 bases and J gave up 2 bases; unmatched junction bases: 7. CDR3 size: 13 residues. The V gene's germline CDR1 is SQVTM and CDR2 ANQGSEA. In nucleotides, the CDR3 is TGCAGCGGTCGGACAGGGAAGCCCTACGAGCAGTACTTC. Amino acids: CSGRTGKPYEQYF.

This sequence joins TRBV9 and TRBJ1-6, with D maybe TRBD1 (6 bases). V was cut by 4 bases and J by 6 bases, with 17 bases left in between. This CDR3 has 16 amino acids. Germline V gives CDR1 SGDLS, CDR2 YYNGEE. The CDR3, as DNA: TGTGCCAGCAGCTCAGGGGACGGCGTACCTAATTCACCCCTCCACTTT. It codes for CASSSGDGVPNSPLHF. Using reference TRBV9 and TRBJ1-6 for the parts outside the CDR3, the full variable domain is DSGVTQTPKHLITATGQRVTLRCSPRSGDLSVYWYQQSLDQGLQFLIQYYNGEERAKGNILERFSAQQFPDLHSELNLSSLELGDSALYFCASSSGDGVPNSPLHFGNGTRLTVT.

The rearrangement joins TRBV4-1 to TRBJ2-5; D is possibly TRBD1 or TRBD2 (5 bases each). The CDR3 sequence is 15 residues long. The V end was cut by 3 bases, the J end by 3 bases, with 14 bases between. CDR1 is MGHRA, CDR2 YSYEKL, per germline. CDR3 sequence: CASSQGDRDEETQYF. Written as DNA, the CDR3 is TGCGCCAGCAGCCAGGGAGACAGAGACGAAGAGACCCAGTACTTC.

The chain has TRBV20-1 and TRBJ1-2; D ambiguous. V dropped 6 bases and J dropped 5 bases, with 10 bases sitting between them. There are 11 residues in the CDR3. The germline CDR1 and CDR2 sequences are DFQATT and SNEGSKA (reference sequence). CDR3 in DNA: TGCAGTGCCGACGGGAAGTATGGCTACACCTTC. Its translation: CSADGKYGYTF.

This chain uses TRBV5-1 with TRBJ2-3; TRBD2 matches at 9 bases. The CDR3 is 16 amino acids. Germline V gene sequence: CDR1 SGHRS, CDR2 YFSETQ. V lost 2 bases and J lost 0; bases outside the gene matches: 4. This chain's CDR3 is CASSLPSGVSTDTQYF. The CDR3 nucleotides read TGCGCCAGCAGCTTACCTAGCGGGGTTAGCACAGATACGCAGTATTTT.

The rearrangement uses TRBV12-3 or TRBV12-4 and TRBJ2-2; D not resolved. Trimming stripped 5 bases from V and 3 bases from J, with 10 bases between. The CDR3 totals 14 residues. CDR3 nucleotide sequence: TGTGCCAGCAGTAATGGGCGAGACACCGGGGAGCTGTTTTTT. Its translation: CASSNGRDTGELFF.

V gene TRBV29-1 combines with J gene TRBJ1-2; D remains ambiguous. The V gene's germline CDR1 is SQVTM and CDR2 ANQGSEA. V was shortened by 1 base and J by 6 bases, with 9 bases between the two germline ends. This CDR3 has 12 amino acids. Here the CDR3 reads CSVEVNRDGYTF. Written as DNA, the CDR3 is TGCAGCGTTGAAGTGAATAGGGATGGCTACACCTTC. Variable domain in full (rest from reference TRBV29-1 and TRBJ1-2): SAVISQKPSRDICQRGTSLTIQCQVDSQVTMMFWYRQQPGQSLTLIATANQGSEATYESGFVIDKFPISRPNLTFSTLTVSNMSPEDSSIYLCSVEVNRDGYTFGSGTRLTVV.

CDR3 region: CASRVGGNTGELFF. The CDR3, as DNA: TGTGCCAGCAGGGTGGGAGGGAACACCGGGGAGCTGTTTTTT. V usage is TRBV9 and J usage is TRBJ2-2; weak D call: TRBD2 (6 bases). With 5 bases removed from V and 1 base from J, the gap between germline ends came to 9 bases. The CDR3 spans 14 residues. Germline loops: CDR1 SGDLS, CDR2 YYNGEE.

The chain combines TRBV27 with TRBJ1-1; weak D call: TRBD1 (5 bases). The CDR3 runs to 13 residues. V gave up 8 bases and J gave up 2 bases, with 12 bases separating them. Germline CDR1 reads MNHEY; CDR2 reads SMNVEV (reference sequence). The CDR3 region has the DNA TGTGCCAGCGCGCGGCAGGGCAACACTGAAGCTTTCTTT. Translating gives CASARQGNTEAFF.

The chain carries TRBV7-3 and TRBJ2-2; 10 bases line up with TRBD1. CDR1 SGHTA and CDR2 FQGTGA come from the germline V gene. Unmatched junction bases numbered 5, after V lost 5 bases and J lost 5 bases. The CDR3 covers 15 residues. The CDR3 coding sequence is TGTGCCAGCAGCGACCAGGGACAGGGGACCGGGGAGCTGTTTTTT. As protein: CASSDQGQGTGELFF.